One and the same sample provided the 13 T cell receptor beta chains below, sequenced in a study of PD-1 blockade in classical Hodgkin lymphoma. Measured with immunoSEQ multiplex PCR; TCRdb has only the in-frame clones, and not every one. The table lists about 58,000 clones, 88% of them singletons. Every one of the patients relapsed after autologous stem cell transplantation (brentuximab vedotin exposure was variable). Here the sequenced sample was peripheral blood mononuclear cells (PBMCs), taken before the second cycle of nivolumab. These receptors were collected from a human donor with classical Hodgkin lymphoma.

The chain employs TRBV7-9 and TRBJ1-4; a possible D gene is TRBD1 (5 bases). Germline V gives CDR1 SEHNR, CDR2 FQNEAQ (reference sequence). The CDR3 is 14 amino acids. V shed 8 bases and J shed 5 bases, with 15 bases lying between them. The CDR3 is CASGARGRNEKLFF. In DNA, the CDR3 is TGTGCCAGCGGAGCTAGGGGTAGAAATGAAAAACTGTTTTTT.

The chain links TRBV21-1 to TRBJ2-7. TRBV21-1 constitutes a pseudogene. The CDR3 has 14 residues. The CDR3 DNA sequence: TGTGCCAGCAGGACCTTGGTCGGACCCTACGAGCAGTACTTC. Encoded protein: CASRTLVGPYEQYF.

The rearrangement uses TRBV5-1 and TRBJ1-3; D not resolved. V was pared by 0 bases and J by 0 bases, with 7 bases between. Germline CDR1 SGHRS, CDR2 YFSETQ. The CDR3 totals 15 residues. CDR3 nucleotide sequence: TGCGCCAGCAGCTTGGAGCCCAGCTCTGGAAACACCATATATTTT. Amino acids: CASSLEPSSGNTIYF.

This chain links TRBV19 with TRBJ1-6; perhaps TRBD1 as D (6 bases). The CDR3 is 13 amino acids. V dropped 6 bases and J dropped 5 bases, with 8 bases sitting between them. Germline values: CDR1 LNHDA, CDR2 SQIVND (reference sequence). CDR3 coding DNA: TGTGCCAGTAGGTGGACAGATAATTCACCCCTCCACTTT. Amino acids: CASRWTDNSPLHF.

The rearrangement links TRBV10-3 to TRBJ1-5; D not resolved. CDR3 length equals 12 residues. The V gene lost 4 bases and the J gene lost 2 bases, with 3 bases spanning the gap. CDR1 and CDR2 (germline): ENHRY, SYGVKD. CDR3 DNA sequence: TGTGCCATCAGTGTACGCAATCAGCCCCAGCATTTT. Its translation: CAISVRNQPQHF.

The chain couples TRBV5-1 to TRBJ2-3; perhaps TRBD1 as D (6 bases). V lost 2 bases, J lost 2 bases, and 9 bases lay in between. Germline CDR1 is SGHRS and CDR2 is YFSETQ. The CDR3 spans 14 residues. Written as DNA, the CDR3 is TGCGCCAGCAGCTTCCGGGACACCACAGATACGCAGTATTTT. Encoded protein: CASSFRDTTDTQYF.

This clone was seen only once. Here the CDR3 reads CASNSGGLYNEQFF. The CDR3 DNA reads TGTGCCAGCAATTCGGGGGGCTTATACAATGAGCAGTTCTTC. The rearrangement links TRBV11-2 to TRBJ2-1, with D perhaps TRBD2 (7 bases). This CDR3 spans 14 amino acids. The germline CDR1 and CDR2 sequences are SGHAT and FQNNGV. V shed 7 bases and J shed 4 bases, with 14 bases lying between them.

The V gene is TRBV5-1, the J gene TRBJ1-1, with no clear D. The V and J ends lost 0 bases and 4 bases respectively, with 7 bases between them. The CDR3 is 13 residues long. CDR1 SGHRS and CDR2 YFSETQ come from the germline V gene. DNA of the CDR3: TGCGCCAGCAGCTTGGATCCGCGCACTGAAGCTTTCTTT. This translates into CASSLDPRTEAFF.

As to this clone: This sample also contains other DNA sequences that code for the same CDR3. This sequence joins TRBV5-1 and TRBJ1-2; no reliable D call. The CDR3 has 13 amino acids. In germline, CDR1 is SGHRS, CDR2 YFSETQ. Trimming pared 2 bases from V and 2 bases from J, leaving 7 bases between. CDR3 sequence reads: CASSFDGNYGYTF. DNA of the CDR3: TGCGCCAGCAGCTTCGACGGGAACTATGGCTACACCTTC. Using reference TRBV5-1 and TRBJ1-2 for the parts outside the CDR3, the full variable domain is KAGVTQTPRYLIKTRGQQVTLSCSPISGHRSVSWYQQTPGQGLQFLFEYFSETQRNKGNFPGRFSGRQFSNSRSEMNVSTLELGDSALYLCASSFDGNYGYTFGSGTRLTVV.

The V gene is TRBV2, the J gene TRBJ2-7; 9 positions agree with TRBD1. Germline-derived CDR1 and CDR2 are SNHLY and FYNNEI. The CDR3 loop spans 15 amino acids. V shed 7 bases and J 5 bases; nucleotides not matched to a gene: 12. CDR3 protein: CASTEQGTGSNEQYF. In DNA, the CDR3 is TGTGCCAGCACCGAACAGGGGACAGGGTCCAACGAGCAGTACTTC.

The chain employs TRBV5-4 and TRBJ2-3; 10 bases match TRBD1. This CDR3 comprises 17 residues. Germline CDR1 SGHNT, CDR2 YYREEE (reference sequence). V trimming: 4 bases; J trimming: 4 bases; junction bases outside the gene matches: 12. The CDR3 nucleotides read TGTGCCAGCAGCCGCGCGACCGGGACAGGGGTATCAGATACGCAGTATTTT. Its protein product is CASSRATGTGVSDTQYF.

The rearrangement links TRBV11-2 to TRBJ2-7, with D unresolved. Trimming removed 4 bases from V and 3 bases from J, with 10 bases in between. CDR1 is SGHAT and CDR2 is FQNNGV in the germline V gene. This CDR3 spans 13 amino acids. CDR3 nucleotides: TGTGCCAGCAGCTCGATCCAGCACTACGAGCAGTACTTC. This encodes CASSSIQHYEQYF.

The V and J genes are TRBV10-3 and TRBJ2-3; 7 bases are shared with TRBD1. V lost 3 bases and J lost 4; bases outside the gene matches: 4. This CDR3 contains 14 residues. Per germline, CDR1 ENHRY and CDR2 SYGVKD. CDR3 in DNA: TGTGCCATCAGTGAACAGGGGCGGGCAGATACGCAGTATTTT. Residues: CAISEQGRADTQYF.